This paragraph covers one T cell receptor beta chain sequence. TCRdb called the 5' RACE reads again in MiXCR, with one record for every CDR3 protein. The sample holds 30,000 to 40,000 distinct CDR3 sequences, approximately 6% seen once. The CDR3 is 17 amino acids. Losses at the gene ends were 4 bases for V and 5 bases for J; bases not matched to a gene: 8. Germline V gives CDR1 SGHRS, CDR2 YFSETQ. This sample was included in a study of early T cells in non-severe SARS-CoV-2 infection. The sample was whole blood, taken at baseline. The V and J genes are TRBV5-1 and TRBJ2-5, with 16 bases identical to TRBD2. The sequence was collected from an adult who was a healthcare worker with PCR-confirmed SARS-CoV-2 infection or an uninfected control (not recorded which). Written as DNA, the CDR3 is TGCGCCAGCAGCGTCGGGACTAGCGGGAGGGCCGGGGAGACCCAGTACTTC. Its protein product is CASSVGTSGRAGETQYF.